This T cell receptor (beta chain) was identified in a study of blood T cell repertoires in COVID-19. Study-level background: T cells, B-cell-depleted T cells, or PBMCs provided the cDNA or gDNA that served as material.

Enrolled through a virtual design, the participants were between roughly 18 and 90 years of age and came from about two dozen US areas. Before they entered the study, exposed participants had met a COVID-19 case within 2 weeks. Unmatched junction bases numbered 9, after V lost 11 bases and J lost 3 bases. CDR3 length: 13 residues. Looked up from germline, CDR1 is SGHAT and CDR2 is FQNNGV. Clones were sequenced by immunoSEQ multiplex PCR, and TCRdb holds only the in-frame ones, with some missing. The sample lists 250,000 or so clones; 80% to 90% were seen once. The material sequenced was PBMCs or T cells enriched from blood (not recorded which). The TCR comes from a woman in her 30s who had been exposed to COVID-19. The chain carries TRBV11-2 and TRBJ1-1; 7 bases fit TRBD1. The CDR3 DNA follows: TGTGCCTCAAAGGGGGCAATGTACACTGAAGCTTTCTTT. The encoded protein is CASKGAMYTEAFF.